This T cell receptor beta chain emerged from a study of blood T cell repertoires in COVID-19. About the research overall: Whether acute or convalescent, the COVID-19 samples came from the United States, Italy and Spain. PBMCs, B-cell-depleted T cells, or T cells provided the cDNA or gDNA that made up the material.

CDR3 size: 13 residues. The germline gives CDR1 SGHTA, CDR2 FQGNSA. V was trimmed by 1 base and J by 1 base, leaving 4 bases between them. Followed longitudinally, the Seattle patients had been enrolled during active infection. Per the authors' pipeline: By means of reference gene primer amplification, nucleated cell counts were estimated. Repertoires were generated with immunoSEQ multiplex PCR, while TCRdb's copy carries only in-frame clones and drops some. The D gene and trimming were derived from the DNA, and the V and J assignments and clone size from that table. Of around 250,000 clones in the sample, 85% to 90% were seen once.

The sequence was collected from a woman aged 55 to 70 with COVID-19, enrolled during active disease. The V gene is TRBV7-2, the J gene TRBJ1-1; D is undetermined. The sequenced sample consisted of peripheral blood. For the CDR3, the DNA is TGTGCCAGCAGCTTAGAGCAGAACACTGAAGCTTTCTTT. Translated, it gives CASSLEQNTEAFF.